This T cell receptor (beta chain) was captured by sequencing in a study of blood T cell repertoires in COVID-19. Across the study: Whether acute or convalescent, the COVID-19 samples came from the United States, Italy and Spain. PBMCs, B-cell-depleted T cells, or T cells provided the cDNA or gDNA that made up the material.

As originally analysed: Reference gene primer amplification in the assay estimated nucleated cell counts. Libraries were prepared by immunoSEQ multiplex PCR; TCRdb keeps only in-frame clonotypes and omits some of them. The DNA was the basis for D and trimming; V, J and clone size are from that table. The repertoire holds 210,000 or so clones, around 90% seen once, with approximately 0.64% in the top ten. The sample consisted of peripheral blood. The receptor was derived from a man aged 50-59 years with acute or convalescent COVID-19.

CDR3 coding DNA: TGTGCCAGCAGCCCCTCGGGCAGGGCAACCTACGAGCAGTACTTC. It yields the protein CASSPSGRATYEQYF. The J gene is TRBJ2-7, the V gene TRBV9; possible D gene TRBD1, 5 bases. Germline assignment: CDR1 SGDLS and CDR2 YYNGEE. Trimming stripped 4 bases from V and 2 bases from J, with 16 bases between. This CDR3 has 15 residues.